This entry is about one TCR beta chain. Seattle-derived patients entered the study during active infection and were followed longitudinally. Study processing details: Researchers report that nucleated cell counts were estimated from reference gene primer amplification. Sequenced by immunoSEQ multiplex PCR; TCRdb stores in-frame clones only, minus some. The V and J calls and clone size were taken over from that table, and D and trimming were inferred from the DNA. This table has 150,000 to 250,000 clones, 85% to 95% appearing once. The source of the sample is a study of blood T cell repertoires in COVID-19. Study-level background: The samples span acute and convalescent COVID-19 from the United States, Italy and Spain.

The sequenced sample consisted of peripheral blood. This receptor was taken from a man aged 30 to 45 with COVID-19, enrolled during active disease.

The CDR3 loop reads CASSARTGGGNTIYF. The CDR3 DNA reads TGTGCCAGCAGCGCTCGGACAGGGGGAGGAAACACCATATATTTT. J is TRBJ1-3 and V is TRBV2; 10 bases agree with TRBD1. The V and J ends lost 6 bases and 4 bases, in that order; junction bases with no gene match: 6. The CDR3 spans 15 residues. Germline CDR1 and CDR2: SNHLY and FYNNEI. The whole variable domain, remainder taken from reference TRBV2 and TRBJ1-3, is EPEVTQTPSHQVTQMGQEVILRCVPISNHLYFYWYRQILGQKVEFLVSFYNNEISEKSEIFDDQFSVERPDGSNFTLKIRSTKLEDSAMYFCASSARTGGGNTIYFGEGSWLTVV.